These 30 T cell receptor beta chains were all obtained from the same sample, sequenced in a study of OX40 agonist ivuxolimab in advanced cancers. Some clones are missing from TCRdb's copy, which holds only in-frame ones; the method was immunoSEQ multiplex PCR. The sample records about 86,000 clones, 91% being singletons. This sample comprised CD4+ or CD8+ T cells sorted from blood, obtained in a trial of the OX40 agonist ivuxolimab. Every receptor here comes from an adult with an advanced solid tumor such as melanoma, head and neck, liver or kidney cancer.

The CDR3 loop reads CASSLAAGTNEQFF. In nucleotides, the CDR3 is TGTGCCAGCAGCTTAGCAGCGGGAACTAATGAGCAGTTCTTC. The genes are TRBV11-3 and TRBJ2-1, with 7 bases lining up with TRBD2. Trimming at V came to 1 base and at J to 7 bases, leaving 4 bases not matched to a gene. Germline CDR1 SGHNT, CDR2 YENEEA. This CDR3 has 14 residues. The full variable domain, rest sourced from reference TRBV11-3 and TRBJ2-1, is EAGVVQSPRYKIIEKKQPVAFWCNPISGHNTLYWYLQNLGQGPELLIRYENEEAVDDSQLPKDRFSAERLKGVDSTLKIQPAELGDSAVYLCASSLAAGTNEQFFGPGTRLTVL.

This clone was counted only a few times. The V and J genes are TRBV19 and TRBJ1-2; TRBD1 is a possible D gene (5 bases). Germline V lookup: CDR1 LNHDA, CDR2 SQIVND (reference sequence). V lost 4 bases and J 4 bases, leaving 10 bases between the germline ends. The CDR3 has 13 residues. This chain's CDR3 is CASSTDSLYGYTF. CDR3 bases: TGTGCCAGTAGTACCGACAGCCTCTATGGCTACACCTTC.

The chain employs TRBV7-3 and TRBJ1-1; 8 bases line up with TRBD1. CDR1 is SGHTA, CDR2 FQGTGA, per germline. V was pared by 5 bases and J by 6 bases, with 8 bases of the junction left unmatched. The CDR3 is 14 amino acids. Written as DNA, the CDR3 is TGTGCCAGCAGCGAAACAGGGGGAGACGCTGAAGCTTTCTTT. Amino acid sequence: CASSETGGDAEAFF.

This chain links TRBV30 with TRBJ1-2; D possibly corresponds to TRBD1 (6 bases). Trimming pared 0 bases from V and 1 base from J, leaving 15 bases between. Germline assignment: CDR1 GTSNPN and CDR2 SVGIG (reference sequence). CDR3 length: 16 amino acids. This CDR3 reads CAWSVGQGLLNYGYTF. In nucleotides, the CDR3 is TGTGCCTGGAGTGTTGGGCAGGGGCTCCTTAACTATGGCTACACCTTC. Full variable domain (rest looked up from reference TRBV30 and TRBJ1-2): SQTIHQWPATLVQPVGSPLSLECTVEGTSNPNLYWYRQAAGRGLQLLFYSVGIGQISSEVPQNLSASRPQDRQFILSSKKLLLSDSGFYLCAWSVGQGLLNYGYTFGSGTRLTVV.

The chain joins TRBV7-6 to TRBJ2-1; TRBD2 agrees at 7 bases. Germline V gene sequence: CDR1 SGHVS, CDR2 FNYEAQ. The trim removed 5 bases at V and 5 bases at J, leaving 9 bases unmatched. CDR3 size: 15 residues. CDR3 bases: TGTGCCAGCAGCGAAGGCGCGGGAGTGGACAATGAGCAGTTCTTC. Translated, it gives CASSEGAGVDNEQFF.

This chain uses TRBV30 with TRBJ2-5; 11 bases are shared with TRBD2. The CDR3 is 14 amino acids. J gave up 5 bases and V 3 bases, and 5 bases lay outside the gene matches. The germline gives CDR1 GTSNPN, CDR2 SVGIG (reference sequence). CDR3 in amino acids: CAWSLAGGLETQYF. The CDR3 DNA sequence: TGTGCCTGGAGCCTAGCGGGAGGTCTGGAGACCCAGTACTTC.

V is TRBV16 and J is TRBJ1-2; possible D gene TRBD1, 5 bases. The CDR3 runs 16 residues. Trimming left V 0 bases short and J 6 bases short, with 17 bases between. The germline V gene encodes CDR1 KGHSY and CDR2 FQNENV. The CDR3 DNA sequence: TGTGCCAGCAGCCAATCGTCGGGGCAGGTCCTTGATGGCTACACCTTC. It is translated as CASSQSSGQVLDGYTF.

This clone was recorded once. The V gene is TRBV4-1, the J gene TRBJ2-1; the D gene is possibly TRBD2 (5 bases). CDR3 size: 12 residues. Trimming shortened V by 4 bases and J by 9 bases, and 10 bases separated the two germline ends. CDR1 and CDR2 from the germline V gene are MGHRA and YSYEKL. The CDR3, as DNA: TGCGCCAGCAGCCCCCTAGGGAGTGAGCAGTTCTTC. It is translated as CASSPLGSEQFF.

This chain uses TRBV5-8 with TRBJ2-1, with D tentatively TRBD2 (6 bases). CDR3 length equals 17 residues. The V end lost 3 bases, the J end lost 3 bases, and 19 bases lay between the germline ends. Germline V lookup: CDR1 SGHTS, CDR2 YDEGEE. The CDR3 DNA sequence: TGTGCCAGCAGCTCTGAGCGACTAGGATTGTTCTACAATGAGCAGTTCTTC. Translated: CASSSERLGLFYNEQFF.

This clone was observed once. The chain uses TRBV23-1 and TRBJ1-2; D may be TRBD1 (6 bases). TRBV23-1 is annotated as an ORF whose role is uncertain. This CDR3 spans 13 amino acids. Deletions cut 2 bases from V and 3 bases from J, with 7 bases between. This chain's CDR3 is CASSQGQYYGYTF. Written as DNA, the CDR3 is TGCGCCAGCAGTCAAGGACAGTACTATGGCTACACCTTC.

The rearrangement uses TRBV27 and TRBJ1-2; D remains unclear. In germline, CDR1 is MNHEY, CDR2 SMNVEV (reference sequence). The CDR3 length is 15 residues. V was pared by 5 bases and J by 5 bases, with 18 bases between. The CDR3 spells CASSPQATRLYGYTF. The CDR3 DNA reads TGTGCCAGCAGTCCCCAGGCGACCCGGCTATATGGCTACACCTTC.

The chain is built from TRBV11-2 and TRBJ2-7; 8 bases line up with TRBD1. This CDR3 has 17 amino acids. V was pared by 1 base and J by 3 bases, with 11 bases of the junction left unmatched. The germline gives CDR1 SGHAT, CDR2 FQNNGV. The CDR3 spells CASSLGEWTGYIYEQYF. CDR3 coding DNA: TGTGCCAGCAGCTTAGGGGAGTGGACAGGGTACATCTACGAGCAGTACTTC. Full variable domain (remainder filled in from reference TRBV11-2 and TRBJ2-7): EAGVAQSPRYKIIEKRQSVAFWCNPISGHATLYWYQQILGQGPKLLIQFQNNGVVDDSQLPKDRFSAERLKGVDSTLKIQPAKLEDSAVYLCASSLGEWTGYIYEQYFGPGTRLTVT.

The chain has TRBV18 and TRBJ2-6; 8 bases are shared with TRBD1. CDR1 KGHSH and CDR2 LQKENI come from the germline V gene. Trimming took 4 bases from V and 0 from J; bases not matched to a gene: 8. CDR3 size: 18 residues. The CDR3 DNA reads as TGTGCCAGCTCACTAATGACAGGGGTAAGCTCTGGGGCCAACGTCCTGACTTTC. Its protein is CASSLMTGVSSGANVLTF.

This clone appeared a single time. J is TRBJ1-1 and V is TRBV18, with 7 nucleotides matching TRBD1. In germline, CDR1 is KGHSH, CDR2 LQKENI. The CDR3 has 15 amino acids. J was trimmed by 0 bases and V by 3 bases; bases with no gene match: 4. The CDR3 DNA sequence: TGTGCCAGCTCACCTATACAGGGGTTGAACACTGAAGCTTTCTTT. As protein: CASSPIQGLNTEAFF.

This rearrangement joins TRBV2 to TRBJ1-2; D uncertain. Germline CDR1 SNHLY, CDR2 FYNNEI. The CDR3 covers 12 residues. The V and J ends lost 4 bases and 5 bases respectively, with 8 bases between them. Written as DNA, the CDR3 is TGTGCCAGCAGTGTGACACTGTATGGCTACACCTTC. Amino acid sequence: CASSVTLYGYTF.

The chain links TRBV19 to TRBJ1-5; 9 bases agree with TRBD1. There are 15 residues in the CDR3. Germline-derived CDR1 and CDR2 are LNHDA and SQIVND (reference sequence). Trimming cost V 3 bases and J 3 bases; bases outside gene matches: 3. The CDR3 region is CASSMGTGNNQPQHF. The CDR3 DNA reads as TGTGCCAGTAGTATGGGGACAGGGAACAATCAGCCCCAGCATTTT.

The gene calls are TRBV6-5 and TRBJ1-5; tentative D call: TRBD1 (5 bases). The CDR3 sequence is 13 residues long. Germline CDR1 reads MNHEY; CDR2 reads SVGAGI. The V end lost 4 bases, the J end lost 6 bases, and 10 bases lay between the germline ends. CDR3 residues: CASSSQGSQPQHF. CDR3 coding DNA: TGTGCCAGCAGTTCCCAGGGAAGTCAGCCCCAGCATTTT.

The chain couples TRBV9 to TRBJ2-5; the match to TRBD2 covers 9 bases. V lost 4 bases and J lost 2; bases outside the gene matches: 15. There are 18 residues in the CDR3. Germline CDR1 reads SGDLS; CDR2 reads YYNGEE. CDR3 amino acids: CASSHPVRVAGEQETQYF. The DNA of the CDR3 is TGTGCCAGCAGCCACCCAGTGCGGGTAGCGGGGGAACAAGAGACCCAGTACTTC.

The table lists this clone with a few counts. The identical CDR3 is also encoded by other nucleotide sequences in the sample. The chain recombines TRBV6-4 with TRBJ2-3; no clear D gene. The germline gives CDR1 MRHNA, CDR2 SNTAGT. The CDR3 totals 13 residues. V dropped 3 bases and J dropped 0 bases, with 4 bases sitting between them. The CDR3 sequence: CASSEGSTDTQYF. CDR3 bases: TGTGCCAGCAGTGAGGGGAGCACAGATACGCAGTATTTT.

This clone came up once. The chain links TRBV7-9 to TRBJ1-1, with 8 bases that match TRBD1. Losses at the gene ends were 4 bases for V and 8 bases for J; bases not matched to a gene: 6. This CDR3 has 13 amino acids. The germline CDR1 and CDR2 sequences are SEHNR and FQNEAQ (reference sequence). CDR3 in DNA: TGTGCCAGCAGCTCGAATCACAGGGGGGAAGCTTTCTTT. Its protein product is CASSSNHRGEAFF.

The V and J genes are TRBV7-9 and TRBJ2-1; 11 nucleotides agree with TRBD2. This CDR3 region has 18 residues. Germline trimming cut 2 bases from V and 4 bases from J; bases unmatched to any gene: 10. Germline V lookup: CDR1 SEHNR, CDR2 FQNEAQ (reference sequence). CDR3 sequence (DNA): TGTGCCAGCAGCTTAAGTCGTTGGGGACTAGCGGTTTACAATGAGCAGTTCTTC. This gives the protein CASSLSRWGLAVYNEQFF.

J is TRBJ2-7 and V is TRBV4-1; D gene unclear. The CDR3 runs 16 residues. V lost 0 bases to trimming and J lost 1 base, with 13 bases between them. Germline CDR1 reads MGHRA; CDR2 reads YSYEKL. CDR3: CASSQEGEVPSYEQYF. The DNA for the CDR3 is TGCGCCAGCAGCCAAGAAGGAGAGGTACCGTCCTACGAGCAGTACTTC.

The chain is built from TRBV5-6 and TRBJ2-5; 8 nucleotides match TRBD2. This CDR3 comprises 13 residues. Trimming removed 2 bases from V and 4 bases from J; junction bases left unmatched: 1. Germline CDR1 is SGHDT and CDR2 is YYEEEE. The CDR3 DNA is TGTGCCAGCAGCTTAGCGGGAGCAGAGACCCAGTACTTC. Protein: CASSLAGAETQYF.

V usage is TRBV25-1 and J usage is TRBJ2-5; 7 bases line up with TRBD1. The CDR3 consists of 15 residues. The ends lost 3 bases at V and 1 base at J; junction bases unmatched: 5. Germline CDR1 reads MGHDK; CDR2 reads SYGVNS. This CDR3 reads CASSDRTGPQETQYF. CDR3 DNA sequence: TGTGCCAGCAGTGACCGGACAGGACCCCAAGAGACCCAGTACTTC.

V usage is TRBV6-5 and J usage is TRBJ2-7, with D perhaps TRBD1 (7 bases). This CDR3 spans 15 amino acids. V was trimmed by 4 bases and J by 3 bases, leaving 16 bases between them. Germline CDR1 MNHEY, CDR2 SVGAGI. As DNA, the CDR3 is TGTGCCAGCAGTTGGGGGGCAGGGGGAGACTACGAGCAGTACTTC. This codes for CASSWGAGGDYEQYF.

The chain is built from TRBV18 and TRBJ1-1, with 8 positions matching TRBD1. Trimming cost V 5 bases and J 3 bases; bases outside gene matches: 5. This CDR3 has 14 residues. Germline CDR1 is KGHSH and CDR2 is LQKENI. The CDR3 DNA is TGTGCCAGCTCAACCGGGACAGGAGACACTGAAGCTTTCTTT. Translating gives CASSTGTGDTEAFF.

V gene TRBV2 combines with J gene TRBJ2-7; D unresolved. The CDR3 is 11 residues long. The germline gives CDR1 SNHLY, CDR2 FYNNEI. The ends were cut back, 4 bases at V and 3 bases at J, with 4 bases in the middle. The DNA of the CDR3 is TGTGCCAGCAGTGGCGACTACGAGCAGTACTTC. Residues: CASSGDYEQYF.

This chain links TRBV15 with TRBJ2-7; no clear D. The CDR3 is 16 residues long. The V gene lost 5 bases and the J gene lost 3 bases, with 20 bases spanning the gap. Germline values: CDR1 LNHNV, CDR2 YYDKDF (reference sequence). The CDR3 sequence: CATSVIAGGYLYEQYF. As DNA, the CDR3 is TGTGCCACCAGCGTGATAGCAGGCGGATACCTCTACGAGCAGTACTTC.

This chain connects TRBV28 to TRBJ1-3, with 8 positions matching TRBD1. Germline V gene lookup returns CDR1 MDHEN and CDR2 SYDVKM. The CDR3 contains 14 residues. Trimming cost V 7 bases and J 3 bases; bases outside gene matches: 5. CDR3 in DNA: TGTGCCAGCACGACAGGGGTAGGTGGAAACACCATATATTTT. This codes for CASTTGVGGNTIYF.

J is TRBJ1-2 and V is TRBV6-6, with 7 bases lining up with TRBD1. The CDR3 loop spans 15 amino acids. V trimming: 0 bases; J trimming: 4 bases; junction bases outside the gene matches: 5. Germline-derived CDR1 and CDR2 are MNHNY and SVGAGI (reference sequence). The CDR3 bases are TGTGCCAGCAGTTACTCCGAGGGGGCGGGCTATGGCTACACCTTC. Translated: CASSYSEGAGYGYTF.